This T cell receptor (beta chain) was retrieved from a study of identical twins. General observations from the study: High-abundance cord blood beta clonotypes had fewer insertions; memory repertoires showed none.

The V gene's germline CDR1 is SEHNR and CDR2 FQNEAQ (reference sequence). Trimming cost V 2 bases and J 5 bases, with 15 bases left between them. This CDR3 comprises 16 residues. cDNA carried unique molecular identifiers, and a universal primer site was added by template switching. TCRdb re-called the 5' RACE reads through MiXCR, storing one row per CDR3 protein. Here the sample spans 460,000 or so distinct CDR3 sequences, over 12% being singletons. Comment on this clonotype: Its antigen is currently unknown.

These sequences were also reported in another study, on yellow fever vaccine responses in identical twins. That paper adds: As reported, the vaccine T cell response of twins seemed partly convergent and partly personalized.

Sequencing was carried out using CD4+ T cells sorted from blood. The rearrangement links TRBV7-9 to TRBJ2-2, with D possibly matching TRBD2 (5 bases). The sequence derives from a woman aged 18 to 35 in good health. The CDR3 is CASSLYLGVRTGELFF. CDR3 bases: TGTGCCAGCAGCTTATATCTGGGAGTACGGACCGGGGAGCTGTTTTTT.